The source of this TCR beta chain is a study of blood T cell repertoires in COVID-19. Profiled with immunoSEQ multiplex PCR; TCRdb holds only in-frame clones, not every one. This sample has 50,000 to 65,000 clones; under 85% occur once, and the top ten carry 28%. Remarks on this clone: The junction shows a germline mismatch at one end, possibly a read error.

The CDR3 is 11 residues long. In germline, CDR1 is SGHAT, CDR2 FQNNGV. This receptor was taken from an elderly woman with acute or convalescent COVID-19. Material: peripheral blood. This chain links TRBV11-2 with TRBJ1-6; perhaps TRBD1 as D (5 bases). The CDR3 DNA follows: TGTGCCAGCAGCTTAGGGGGGGAGCTGGGATTT. Encoded protein: CASSLGGELGF.